This passage covers 32 T cell receptor beta chains from one sample sequenced in a study of blood T cell repertoires in COVID-19. Assay used: immunoSEQ multiplex PCR; TCRdb lists only in-frame clones, some missing. The sample includes under 250,000 clones, around 86% of them seen just once. The source material was peripheral blood. These TCRs come from an older woman who had recovered from COVID-19.

The CDR3 here is CASSPLGARNTDTQYF. CDR3 coding DNA: TGCGCCAGCAGCCCTCTGGGAGCTAGGAACACAGATACGCAGTATTTT. The V and J genes are TRBV5-1 and TRBJ2-3; a possible D gene is TRBD2 (5 bases). Trimming left V 4 bases short and J 2 bases short, with 17 bases between. Per germline, CDR1 SGHRS and CDR2 YFSETQ. The CDR3 is made up of 16 amino acids. The full variable domain, with the rest looked up from reference TRBV5-1 and TRBJ2-3, is KAGVTQTPRYLIKTRGQQVTLSCSPISGHRSVSWYQQTPGQGLQFLFEYFSETQRNKGNFPGRFSGRQFSNSRSEMNVSTLELGDSALYLCASSPLGARNTDTQYFGPGTRLTVL.

The chain is built from TRBV21-1 and TRBJ2-1; the table's D call, TRBD2, has no DNA check behind it. TRBV21-1 has pseudogene status. CDR3 length: 14 residues. The CDR3 spells CAMTTSGSYNEQFF. The CDR3 bases are TGTGCCATGACGACTAGCGGGTCCTACAATGAGCAGTTCTTC.

On this clone itself: Different DNA sequences within this sample yield the same CDR3. V is TRBV12-3 or TRBV12-4 and J is TRBJ2-5; D not resolved. V shed 3 bases and J shed 5 bases, with 4 bases lying between them. The CDR3 has 11 residues. The CDR3 DNA is TGTGCCAGCAGTTTTCTGGAGACCCAGTACTTC. Protein sequence: CASSFLETQYF.

The chain joins TRBV10-3 to TRBJ2-1, with D maybe TRBD2 (6 bases). V was shortened by 7 bases and J by 10 bases, with 14 bases between the two germline ends. The CDR3 covers 12 residues. Germline loops: CDR1 ENHRY, CDR2 SYGVKD. Here the CDR3 reads CAIKAGNWEQFF. The CDR3 DNA reads as TGTGCCATCAAGGCGGGAAATTGGGAGCAGTTCTTC.

As DNA, the CDR3 is TGTGCCAGCAGACGCGGGGGGGTACACACAAATGAGCAGTTCTTC. It codes for CASRRGGVHTNEQFF. The rearrangement joins TRBV28 to TRBJ2-1; 9 bases line up with TRBD2. This CDR3 is 15 amino acids long. CDR1 is MDHEN, CDR2 SYDVKM, per germline. With 6 bases clipped from V and 7 bases from J, the junction kept 10 bases outside the gene matches.

The rearrangement links TRBV27 to TRBJ1-2; 9 nucleotides agree with TRBD1. In germline, CDR1 is MNHEY, CDR2 SMNVEV (reference sequence). This CDR3 has 13 amino acids. V shed 3 bases and J 7 bases; nucleotides not matched to a gene: 3. CDR3: CASSFVTGGGYTF. As DNA, the CDR3 is TGTGCCAGCAGTTTTGTGACAGGGGGTGGCTACACCTTC.

This clone was observed a few times. The chain combines TRBV11-3 with TRBJ2-2, with TRBD2 matching over 8 bases. This CDR3 region has 16 residues. Germline-derived CDR1 and CDR2 are SGHNT and YENEEA. The V segment lost 1 base and the J segment 2 bases; nucleotides outside the gene matches: 3. The CDR3 loop reads CASSLGSGGNTGELFF. The CDR3 DNA reads TGTGCCAGCAGCTTAGGGAGCGGGGGAAACACCGGGGAGCTGTTTTTT.

CDR3 DNA sequence: TGTGCCAGCAGCCACCCGGGGACAGAATACTACGAGCAGTACTTC. It is translated as CASSHPGTEYYEQYF. The V and J genes are TRBV7-9 and TRBJ2-7; 7 positions match TRBD1. The CDR3 is made up of 15 amino acids. After removal of 5 bases from V and 3 bases from J, the junction contained 10 bases not matched to a gene. Germline V gives CDR1 SEHNR, CDR2 FQNEAQ (reference sequence).

This clone is a singleton in its sample. The chain joins TRBV29-1 to TRBJ1-3; 9 nucleotides agree with TRBD1. CDR1 and CDR2 from the germline V gene are SQVTM and ANQGSEA. This CDR3 region has 14 residues. Losses at the gene ends were 3 bases for V and 2 bases for J; bases not matched to a gene: 2. In DNA, the CDR3 is TGCAGCGTTGAGGACAGGGGACCTGGAAACACCATATATTTT. Encoded protein: CSVEDRGPGNTIYF.

This clone has only one observation. The gene calls are TRBV7-8 and TRBJ1-5; D is unclear. Germline CDR1 SGHVS, CDR2 FQNEAQ. V lost 5 bases, J lost 5 bases, and 10 bases lay in between. The CDR3 has 13 residues. This CDR3 reads CASSLSGYQPQHF. For the CDR3, the DNA is TGTGCCAGCAGCCTGTCAGGCTATCAGCCCCAGCATTTT.

This sequence joins TRBV3-1 (or the pseudogene TRBV3-2) and TRBJ2-6, with D possibly matching TRBD1 (6 bases). Germline assignment: CDR1 LGHDT and CDR2 YNNKEL (reference sequence). This CDR3 spans 16 amino acids. V was pared by 4 bases and J by 3 bases, with 13 bases between. The CDR3 DNA reads TGTGCCAGCAGCCCGCAATGGGGGCTTGGGGCCAACGTCCTGACTTTC. Translated, it gives CASSPQWGLGANVLTF.

This chain joins TRBV18 and TRBJ1-3, with D perhaps matching TRBD1 (6 bases). Trimming took 4 bases from V and 0 from J, leaving 13 bases between them. CDR1 is KGHSH and CDR2 is LQKENI in the germline V gene. The CDR3 consists of 16 residues. CDR3 in DNA: TGTGCCAGCTCACAAGGACAGCTTTTCTCTGGAAACACCATATATTTT. Its protein is CASSQGQLFSGNTIYF.

The chain joins TRBV7-2 to TRBJ2-3, with D unclear. V was shortened by 1 base and J by 5 bases, with 10 bases between the two germline ends. CDR1 and CDR2 (germline): SGHTA, FQGNSA. The CDR3 consists of 14 residues. CDR3 DNA: TGTGCCAGCAGCTTAGGGGCAGCCGAAGATACGCAGTATTTT. Protein sequence: CASSLGAAEDTQYF. The variable domain in full, with the rest retrieved from reference TRBV7-2 and TRBJ2-3, is GAGVSQSPSNKVTEKGKDVELRCDPISGHTALYWYRQSLGQGLEFLIYFQGNSAPDKSGLPSDRFSAERTGGSVSTLTIQRTQQEDSAVYLCASSLGAAEDTQYFGPGTRLTVL.

The V call is TRBV29-1, the J call TRBJ2-3; tentatively, D is TRBD1 (6 bases). V was cut by 4 bases and J by 3 bases, with 8 bases left in between. This CDR3 comprises 12 residues. Germline CDR1 and CDR2: SQVTM and ANQGSEA. The CDR3 loop reads CSVGGQTDTQYF. CDR3 bases: TGCAGCGTTGGGGGGCAGACAGATACGCAGTATTTT.

The chain couples TRBV4-3 to TRBJ1-5, with D perhaps TRBD1 (6 bases). This CDR3 has 15 residues. CDR1 is LGHNA and CDR2 is YSLEER in the germline V gene. V lost 0 bases, J lost 4 bases, and 10 bases lay in between. CDR3 region: CASSQDSQGNQPQHF. The CDR3, as DNA: TGCGCCAGCAGCCAAGATTCGCAGGGGAATCAGCCCCAGCATTTT.

The CDR3 is CASSRPGQGGNIQYF. The CDR3 region has the DNA TGTGCCAGCAGCCGACCGGGACAGGGGGGAAACATTCAGTACTTC. The rearrangement uses TRBV6-8 and TRBJ2-4; TRBD1 matches 11 bases. Germline CDR1 is MNHGY and CDR2 is SAAAGT. The trim removed 6 bases at V and 6 bases at J, leaving 7 bases unmatched. The CDR3 sequence is 15 residues long.

The V gene is TRBV7-9, the J gene TRBJ2-3, with a weak D call TRBD2 (6 bases). The CDR3 runs 15 residues. Deletions cut 2 bases from V and 2 bases from J, with 11 bases between. Germline loops: CDR1 SEHNR, CDR2 FQNEAQ (reference sequence). The CDR3 bases are TGTGCCAGCAGCTTAAATCTAGCGACCACAGATACGCAGTATTTT. Translated: CASSLNLATTDTQYF.

The chain is built from TRBV7-8 and TRBJ2-7; 8 bases are shared with TRBD1. Unmatched junction bases numbered 9, after V lost 6 bases and J lost 5 bases. CDR3 size: 14 residues. Germline assignment: CDR1 SGHVS and CDR2 FQNEAQ. The CDR3 nucleotides read TGTGCCAGCAGAGGACAGGGTTTTGCCAACGAGCAGTACTTC. As protein: CASRGQGFANEQYF.

The chain employs TRBV5-1 and TRBJ2-1; TRBD2 matches 10 bases. CDR1 is SGHRS and CDR2 is YFSETQ in the germline V gene. The V gene end was trimmed by 3 bases and the J gene end by 8 bases; junction bases not matched to a gene: 14. The CDR3 length is 17 residues. This CDR3 reads CASSSTITSGGADEQFF. The CDR3 region has the DNA TGCGCCAGCAGCTCGACTATCACCAGCGGGGGGGCCGATGAGCAGTTCTTC.

The genes are TRBV27 and TRBJ2-7, with TRBD1 as a possible D gene (6 bases). From germline, CDR1 is MNHEY and CDR2 SMNVEV (reference sequence). V was clipped by 5 bases and J by 2 bases, with 10 bases between them. The CDR3 loop spans 13 amino acids. CDR3 DNA sequence: TGTGCCAGCAGTCCCGGACAGCCCTACGAGCAGTACTTC. Protein product: CASSPGQPYEQYF.

This CDR3 is CASSRENVGATNEKLFF. The CDR3 nucleotides are TGTGCCAGCAGCCGGGAGAATGTGGGCGCAACTAATGAAAAACTGTTTTTT. J is TRBJ1-4 and V is TRBV3-1 (or the pseudogene TRBV3-2); D unclear. The CDR3 extends over 17 amino acids. Per the germline V gene, CDR1 is LGHDT and CDR2 is YNNKEL (reference sequence). V dropped 4 bases and J dropped 0 bases, with 15 bases sitting between them.

This clone was detected once. This chain connects TRBV11-2 to TRBJ1-6, with D unclear. The V and J ends lost 2 bases and 9 bases respectively, with 5 bases between them. Germline CDR1 and CDR2: SGHAT and FQNNGV. The CDR3 runs to 12 residues. The DNA for the CDR3 is TGTGCCAGCAGCTTACTAGGTTCACCCCTCCACTTT. Its protein is CASSLLGSPLHF.

The chain couples TRBV11-1 to TRBJ2-4; no firm D call. Germline V lookup: CDR1 SGHAT, CDR2 FQDESV (reference sequence). Trimming pared 5 bases from V and 0 bases from J, leaving 11 bases between. The CDR3 sequence is 15 residues long. The chain's CDR3 is CASSPKTRAKNIQYF. The CDR3, as DNA: TGTGCCAGCAGCCCGAAGACAAGAGCCAAAAACATTCAGTACTTC. Full variable domain (outside the CDR3, taken from reference TRBV11-1 and TRBJ2-4): EAEVAQSPRYKITEKSQAVAFWCDPISGHATLYWYRQILGQGPELLVQFQDESVVDDSQLPKDRFSAERLKGVDSTLKIQPAELGDSAMYLCASSPKTRAKNIQYFGAGTRLSVL.

The chain joins TRBV7-9 to TRBJ1-5; D uncertain. The germline V gene has CDR1 SEHNR and CDR2 FQNEAQ (reference sequence). Trimming took 2 bases from V and 5 from J, leaving 10 bases between them. There are 14 residues in the CDR3. The CDR3 DNA reads as TGTGCCAGCAGCTTAAGTACGGTCCATCAGCCCCAGCATTTT. Its translation: CASSLSTVHQPQHF.

The chain uses TRBV15 and TRBJ2-1, with 8 nucleotides matching TRBD1. After removal of 3 bases from V and 5 bases from J, the junction contained 12 bases not matched to a gene. CDR3 length: 17 amino acids. Per germline, CDR1 LNHNV and CDR2 YYDKDF (reference sequence). The CDR3 bases are TGTGCCACCAGCAGCGCGCTAAGACAGGGGCGGGACAATGAGCAGTTCTTC. Translating gives CATSSALRQGRDNEQFF.

The rearrangement uses TRBV5-1 and TRBJ1-1; D perhaps matches TRBD1 (5 bases). The CDR3 has 16 amino acids. Between the trimmed V and J ends, which lost 7 bases and 0 bases, there was a span of 19 bases. The germline V gene encodes CDR1 SGHRS and CDR2 YFSETQ. The CDR3 bases are TGCGCCAGCGGTCTCGGCGGGGGTCTCCTGAACACTGAAGCTTTCTTT. Its protein product is CASGLGGGLLNTEAFF. Full variable domain (outside the CDR3, taken from reference TRBV5-1 and TRBJ1-1): KAGVTQTPRYLIKTRGQQVTLSCSPISGHRSVSWYQQTPGQGLQFLFEYFSETQRNKGNFPGRFSGRQFSNSRSEMNVSTLELGDSALYLCASGLGGGLLNTEAFFGQGTRLTVV.

This chain links TRBV10-3 with TRBJ1-2; no clear D gene. This CDR3 spans 13 amino acids. V was pared by 7 bases and J by 3 bases, with 12 bases between. CDR1 and CDR2 (germline): ENHRY, SYGVKD. CDR3 nucleotide sequence: TGTGCCATCACGGGGAATAGAGACTATGGCTACACCTTC. Amino acid sequence: CAITGNRDYGYTF.

This chain joins TRBV20-1 and TRBJ2-7; D is possibly TRBD2 (6 bases). CDR3 length equals 13 residues. CDR1 is DFQATT, CDR2 SNEGSKA, per germline (reference sequence). V lost 3 bases and J 6 bases, leaving 15 bases between the germline ends. In DNA, the CDR3 is TGCAGTGCTAGTCGGGAATACGGGGGCGAGCAGTACTTC. Translated: CSASREYGGEQYF.

This clone was found a few times. The chain has TRBV5-1 and TRBJ1-3; no definite D call. CDR3 length: 16 residues. Per germline, CDR1 SGHRS and CDR2 YFSETQ. Trimming took off 1 base at V and 0 bases at J, with 11 bases between the two ends. For the CDR3, the DNA is TGCGCCAGCAGCTTGTGGTTAGCGAGCTCTGGAAACACCATATATTTT. This sequence encodes CASSLWLASSGNTIYF. Full variable domain (remainder filled in from reference TRBV5-1 and TRBJ1-3): KAGVTQTPRYLIKTRGQQVTLSCSPISGHRSVSWYQQTPGQGLQFLFEYFSETQRNKGNFPGRFSGRQFSNSRSEMNVSTLELGDSALYLCASSLWLASSGNTIYFGEGSWLTVV.

For this clone: This sample also contains other DNA sequences that code for the same CDR3. V usage is TRBV6-5 and J usage is TRBJ2-1; D is undetermined. In germline, CDR1 is MNHEY, CDR2 SVGAGI. Trimming took off 6 bases at V and 4 bases at J, with 4 bases between the two ends. This CDR3 comprises 11 residues. CDR3 sequence: CASSLYNEQFF. CDR3 bases: TGTGCCAGCAGCTTATACAATGAGCAGTTCTTC.

The chain is built from TRBV29-1 and TRBJ2-7; 9 bases line up with TRBD1. V trimming: 0 bases; J trimming: 3 bases; junction bases outside the gene matches: 6. The CDR3 totals 15 residues. Germline V gene data show CDR1 as SQVTM and CDR2 as ANQGSEA. The CDR3 loop reads CSVEDRGTGSYEQYF. DNA for the CDR3: TGCAGCGTTGAAGATAGGGGGACAGGGAGCTACGAGCAGTACTTC.

The V and J genes are TRBV15 and TRBJ1-3; no clear D gene. Germline-derived CDR1 and CDR2 are LNHNV and YYDKDF (reference sequence). The CDR3 spans 16 residues. V lost 1 base and J 0 bases, leaving 10 bases between the germline ends. The CDR3 DNA is TGTGCCACCAGCAGAGTCGGGGAGAGCTCTGGAAACACCATATATTTT. Its translation is CATSRVGESSGNTIYF.